The present entry profiles one T cell receptor (beta chain) with its context. Method: immunoSEQ multiplex PCR; TCRdb's copy keeps in-frame clones and lacks some. Of 84,000 or so clones listed, roughly 94% are singletons. J lost 2 bases, V lost 6 bases, and 9 bases had no gene match. The CDR3 spans 15 residues. Germline-derived CDR1 and CDR2 are SGHAT and FQNNGV. This entry comes from a study of T cell changes during pregnancy in multiple sclerosis. The sequence was collected from a female donor with multiple sclerosis, enrolled in a pregnancy study. This chain links TRBV11-2 with TRBJ2-5, with 7 bases fitting TRBD1. Source: peripheral blood, taken in the third trimester of pregnancy. The CDR3 region has the DNA TGTGCCAGCAGAGTGTTCGGCAGGGGGCAAGAGACCCAGTACTTC. Its translation: CASRVFGRGQETQYF.